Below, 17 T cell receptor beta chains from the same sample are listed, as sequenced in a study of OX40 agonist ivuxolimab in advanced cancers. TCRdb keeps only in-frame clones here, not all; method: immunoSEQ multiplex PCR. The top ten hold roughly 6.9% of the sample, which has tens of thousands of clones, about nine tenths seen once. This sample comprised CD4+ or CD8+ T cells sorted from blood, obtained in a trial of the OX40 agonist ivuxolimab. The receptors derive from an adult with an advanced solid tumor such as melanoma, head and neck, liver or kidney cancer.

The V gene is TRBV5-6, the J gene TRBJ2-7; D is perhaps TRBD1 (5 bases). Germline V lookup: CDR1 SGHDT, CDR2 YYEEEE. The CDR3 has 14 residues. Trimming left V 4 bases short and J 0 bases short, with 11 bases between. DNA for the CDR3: TGTGCCAGCAGCGCAGGGCCGAGCTCCTACGAGCAGTACTTC. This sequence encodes CASSAGPSSYEQYF.

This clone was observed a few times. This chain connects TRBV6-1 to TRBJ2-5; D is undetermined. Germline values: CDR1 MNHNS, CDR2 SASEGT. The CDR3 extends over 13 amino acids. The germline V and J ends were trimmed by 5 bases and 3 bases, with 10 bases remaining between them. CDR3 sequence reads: CASSRTIKETQYF. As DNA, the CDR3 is TGTGCCAGCAGTCGGACCATTAAAGAGACCCAGTACTTC.

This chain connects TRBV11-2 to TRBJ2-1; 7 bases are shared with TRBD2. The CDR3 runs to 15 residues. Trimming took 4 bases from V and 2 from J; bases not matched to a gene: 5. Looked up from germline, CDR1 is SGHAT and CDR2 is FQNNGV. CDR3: CASSWGGVTYNEQFF. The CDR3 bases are TGTGCCAGCAGCTGGGGGGGAGTAACCTACAATGAGCAGTTCTTC.

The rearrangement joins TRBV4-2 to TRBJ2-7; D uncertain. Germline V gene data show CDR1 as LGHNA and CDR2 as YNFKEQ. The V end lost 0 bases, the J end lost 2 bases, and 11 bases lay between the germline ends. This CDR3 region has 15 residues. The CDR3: CASSQDRDPTYEQYF. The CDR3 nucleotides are TGTGCCAGCAGCCAAGATCGTGACCCAACCTACGAGCAGTACTTC.

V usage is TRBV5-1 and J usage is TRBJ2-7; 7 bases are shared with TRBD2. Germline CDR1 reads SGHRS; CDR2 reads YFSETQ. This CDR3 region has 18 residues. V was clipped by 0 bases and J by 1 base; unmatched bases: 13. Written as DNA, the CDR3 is TGCGCCAGCAGCTTGGCCCACCCCGCGGGAGTTGGGTCCTACGAGCAGTACTTC. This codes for CASSLAHPAGVGSYEQYF.

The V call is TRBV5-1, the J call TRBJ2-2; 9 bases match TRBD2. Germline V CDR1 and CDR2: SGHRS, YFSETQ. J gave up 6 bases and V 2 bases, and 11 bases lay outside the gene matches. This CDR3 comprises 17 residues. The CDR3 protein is CASSLGLGGRAAGELFF. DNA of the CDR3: TGCGCCAGCAGCTTAGGTCTAGGCGGGAGGGCCGCCGGGGAGCTGTTTTTT. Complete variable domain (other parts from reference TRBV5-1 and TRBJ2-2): KAGVTQTPRYLIKTRGQQVTLSCSPISGHRSVSWYQQTPGQGLQFLFEYFSETQRNKGNFPGRFSGRQFSNSRSEMNVSTLELGDSALYLCASSLGLGGRAAGELFFGEGSRLTVL.

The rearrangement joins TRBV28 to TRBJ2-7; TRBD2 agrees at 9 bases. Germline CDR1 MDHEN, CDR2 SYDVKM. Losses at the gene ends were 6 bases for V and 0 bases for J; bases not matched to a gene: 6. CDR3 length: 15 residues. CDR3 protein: CASRSTSGSSYEQYF. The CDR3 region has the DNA TGTGCCAGCAGATCGACTAGCGGTTCCTCCTACGAGCAGTACTTC.

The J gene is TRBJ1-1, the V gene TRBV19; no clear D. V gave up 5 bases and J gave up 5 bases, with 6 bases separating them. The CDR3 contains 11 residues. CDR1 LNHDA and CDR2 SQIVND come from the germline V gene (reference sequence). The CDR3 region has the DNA TGTGCCAGTAGTCGGCTGACTGAAGCTTTCTTT. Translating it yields CASSRLTEAFF.

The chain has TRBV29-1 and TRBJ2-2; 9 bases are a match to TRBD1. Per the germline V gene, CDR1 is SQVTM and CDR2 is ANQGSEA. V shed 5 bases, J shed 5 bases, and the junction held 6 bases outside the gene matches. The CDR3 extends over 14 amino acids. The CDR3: CSVHTGGWTGELFF. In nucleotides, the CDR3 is TGCAGCGTTCACACAGGGGGCTGGACCGGGGAGCTGTTTTTT.

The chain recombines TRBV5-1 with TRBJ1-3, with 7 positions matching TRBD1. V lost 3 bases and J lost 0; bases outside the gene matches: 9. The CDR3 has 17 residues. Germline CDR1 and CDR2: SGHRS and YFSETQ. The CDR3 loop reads CASSSREGAISGNTIYF. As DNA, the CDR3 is TGCGCCAGCAGCTCCCGGGAGGGGGCTATCTCTGGAAACACCATATATTTT. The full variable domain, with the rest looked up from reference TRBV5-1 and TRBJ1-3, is KAGVTQTPRYLIKTRGQQVTLSCSPISGHRSVSWYQQTPGQGLQFLFEYFSETQRNKGNFPGRFSGRQFSNSRSEMNVSTLELGDSALYLCASSSREGAISGNTIYFGEGSWLTVV.

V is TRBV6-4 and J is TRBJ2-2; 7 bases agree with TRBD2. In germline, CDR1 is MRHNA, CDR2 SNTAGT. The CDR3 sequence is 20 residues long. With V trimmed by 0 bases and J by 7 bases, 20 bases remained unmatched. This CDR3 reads CASSDSGLVGGGCVGGELFF. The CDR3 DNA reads TGTGCCAGCAGTGACTCCGGACTAGTAGGTGGGGGGTGCGTGGGCGGGGAGCTGTTTTTT.

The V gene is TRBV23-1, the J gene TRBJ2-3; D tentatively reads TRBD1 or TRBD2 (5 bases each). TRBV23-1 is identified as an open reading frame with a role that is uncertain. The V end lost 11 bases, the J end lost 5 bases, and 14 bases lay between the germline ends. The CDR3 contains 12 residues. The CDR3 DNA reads TGCGCCCTTATTGGGGGTAAAGATACGCAGTATTTT. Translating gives CALIGGKDTQYF.

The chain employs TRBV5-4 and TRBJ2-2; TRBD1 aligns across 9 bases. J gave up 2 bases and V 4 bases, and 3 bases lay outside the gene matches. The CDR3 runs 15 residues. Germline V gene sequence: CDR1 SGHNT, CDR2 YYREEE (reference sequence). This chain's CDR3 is CASSAGQGNTGELFF. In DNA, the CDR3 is TGTGCCAGCAGCGCGGGACAGGGAAACACCGGGGAGCTGTTTTTT.

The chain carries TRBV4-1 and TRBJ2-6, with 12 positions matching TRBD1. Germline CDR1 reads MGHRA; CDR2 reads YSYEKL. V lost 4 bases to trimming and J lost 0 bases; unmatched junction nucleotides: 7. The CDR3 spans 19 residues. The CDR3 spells CASSPTGTGGASGANVLTF. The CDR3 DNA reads TGCGCCAGCAGCCCTACCGGGACAGGGGGCGCCTCTGGGGCCAACGTCCTGACTTTC.

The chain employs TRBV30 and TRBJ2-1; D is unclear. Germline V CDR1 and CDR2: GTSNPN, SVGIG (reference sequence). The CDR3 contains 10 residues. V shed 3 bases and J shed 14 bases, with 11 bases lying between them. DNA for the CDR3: TGTGCCTGGAGCTTAGGAACCAAGTTCTTC. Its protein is CAWSLGTKFF.

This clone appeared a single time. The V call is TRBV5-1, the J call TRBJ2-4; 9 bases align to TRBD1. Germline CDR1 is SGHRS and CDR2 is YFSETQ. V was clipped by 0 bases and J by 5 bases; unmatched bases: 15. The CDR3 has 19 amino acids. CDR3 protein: CASSLAPRQGVTRQNIQYF. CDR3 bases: TGCGCCAGCAGCTTGGCGCCCAGACAGGGGGTAACAAGGCAAAACATTCAGTACTTC. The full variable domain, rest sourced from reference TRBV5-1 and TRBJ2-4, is KAGVTQTPRYLIKTRGQQVTLSCSPISGHRSVSWYQQTPGQGLQFLFEYFSETQRNKGNFPGRFSGRQFSNSRSEMNVSTLELGDSALYLCASSLAPRQGVTRQNIQYFGAGTRLSVL.

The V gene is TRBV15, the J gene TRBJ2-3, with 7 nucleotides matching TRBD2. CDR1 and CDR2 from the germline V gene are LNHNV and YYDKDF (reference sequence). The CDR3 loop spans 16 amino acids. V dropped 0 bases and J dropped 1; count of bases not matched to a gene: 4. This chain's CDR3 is CATSRDKAGRTDTQYF. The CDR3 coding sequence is TGTGCCACCAGCAGAGATAAAGCGGGACGCACAGATACGCAGTATTTT.